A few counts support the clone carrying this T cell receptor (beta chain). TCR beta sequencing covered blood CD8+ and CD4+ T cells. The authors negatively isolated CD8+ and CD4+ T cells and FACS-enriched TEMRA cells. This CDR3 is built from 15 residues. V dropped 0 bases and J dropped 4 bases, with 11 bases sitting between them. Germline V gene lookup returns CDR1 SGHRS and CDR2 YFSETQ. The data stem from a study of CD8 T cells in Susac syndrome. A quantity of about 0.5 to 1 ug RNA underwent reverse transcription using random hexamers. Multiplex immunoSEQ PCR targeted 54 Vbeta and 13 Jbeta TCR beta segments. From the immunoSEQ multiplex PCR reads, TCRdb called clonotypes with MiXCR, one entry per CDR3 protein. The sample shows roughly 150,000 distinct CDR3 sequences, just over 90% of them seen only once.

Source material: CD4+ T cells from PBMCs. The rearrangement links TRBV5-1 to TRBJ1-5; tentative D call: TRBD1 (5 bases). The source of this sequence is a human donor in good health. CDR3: CASSLDGGGNQPQHF. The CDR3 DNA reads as TGCGCCAGCAGCTTGGATGGGGGTGGGAATCAGCCCCAGCATTTT. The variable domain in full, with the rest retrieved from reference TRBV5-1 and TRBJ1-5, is KAGVTQTPRYLIKTRGQQVTLSCSPISGHRSVSWYQQTPGQGLQFLFEYFSETQRNKGNFPGRFSGRQFSNSRSEMNVSTLELGDSALYLCASSLDGGGNQPQHFGDGTRLSIL.